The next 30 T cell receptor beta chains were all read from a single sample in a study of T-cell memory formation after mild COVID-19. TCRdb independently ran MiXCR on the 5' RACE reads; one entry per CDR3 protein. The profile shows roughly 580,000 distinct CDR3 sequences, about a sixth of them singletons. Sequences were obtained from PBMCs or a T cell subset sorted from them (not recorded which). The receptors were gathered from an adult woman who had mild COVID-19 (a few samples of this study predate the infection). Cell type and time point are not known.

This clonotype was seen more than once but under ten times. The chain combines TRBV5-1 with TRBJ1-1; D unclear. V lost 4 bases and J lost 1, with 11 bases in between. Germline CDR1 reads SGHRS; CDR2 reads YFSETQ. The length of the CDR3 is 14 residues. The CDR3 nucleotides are TGCGCCAGCAGCCCCCTTGGGGAGAACACTGAAGCTTTCTTT. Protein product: CASSPLGENTEAFF.

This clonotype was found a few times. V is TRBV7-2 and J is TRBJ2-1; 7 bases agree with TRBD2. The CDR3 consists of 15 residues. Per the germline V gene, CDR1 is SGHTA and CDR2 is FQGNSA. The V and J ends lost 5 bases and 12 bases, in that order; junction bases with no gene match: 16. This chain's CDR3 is CASSHRDYPDVLQFF. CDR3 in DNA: TGTGCCAGCAGCCACCGGGACTATCCCGATGTATTGCAGTTCTTC. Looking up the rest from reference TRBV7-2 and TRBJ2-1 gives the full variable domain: GAGVSQSPSNKVTEKGKDVELRCDPISGHTALYWYRQSLGQGLEFLIYFQGNSAPDKSGLPSDRFSAERTGGSVSTLTIQRTQQEDSAVYLCASSHRDYPDVLQFFGPGTRLTVL.

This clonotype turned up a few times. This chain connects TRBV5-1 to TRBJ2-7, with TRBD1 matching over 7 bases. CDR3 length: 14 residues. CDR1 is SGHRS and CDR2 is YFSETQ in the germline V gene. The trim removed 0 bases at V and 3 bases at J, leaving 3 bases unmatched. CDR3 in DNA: TGCGCCAGCAGCTTGGGAGACAGGGTCTACGAGCAGTACTTC. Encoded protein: CASSLGDRVYEQYF.

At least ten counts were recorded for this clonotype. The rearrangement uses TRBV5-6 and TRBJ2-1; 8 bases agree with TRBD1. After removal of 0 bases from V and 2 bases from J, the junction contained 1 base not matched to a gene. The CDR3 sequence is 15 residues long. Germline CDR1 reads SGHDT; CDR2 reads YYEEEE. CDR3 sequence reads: CASSLDRGAYNEQFF. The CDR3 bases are TGTGCCAGCAGCTTGGACAGGGGGGCCTACAATGAGCAGTTCTTC.

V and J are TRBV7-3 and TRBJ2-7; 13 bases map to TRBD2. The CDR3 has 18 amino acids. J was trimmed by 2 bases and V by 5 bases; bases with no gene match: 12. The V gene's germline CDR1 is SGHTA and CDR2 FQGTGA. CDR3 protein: CASSVNGLAGVKTYEQYF. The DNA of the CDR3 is TGTGCCAGCAGCGTTAACGGACTAGCGGGGGTGAAAACCTACGAGCAGTACTTC.

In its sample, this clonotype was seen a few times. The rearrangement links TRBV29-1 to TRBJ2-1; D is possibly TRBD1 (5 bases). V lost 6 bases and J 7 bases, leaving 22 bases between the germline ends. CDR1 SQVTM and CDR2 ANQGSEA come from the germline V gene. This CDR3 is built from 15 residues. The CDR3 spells CSVEPETVLGNEQFF. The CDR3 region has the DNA TGCAGCGTCGAACCGGAGACAGTCCTCGGGAATGAGCAGTTCTTC.

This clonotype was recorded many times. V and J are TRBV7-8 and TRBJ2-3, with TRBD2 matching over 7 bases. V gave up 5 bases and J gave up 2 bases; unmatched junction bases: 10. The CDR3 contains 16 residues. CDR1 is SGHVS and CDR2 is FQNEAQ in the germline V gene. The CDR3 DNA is TGTGCCAGCAGCCCCACTTCGGGAGGTTACACAGATACGCAGTATTTT. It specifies CASSPTSGGYTDTQYF.

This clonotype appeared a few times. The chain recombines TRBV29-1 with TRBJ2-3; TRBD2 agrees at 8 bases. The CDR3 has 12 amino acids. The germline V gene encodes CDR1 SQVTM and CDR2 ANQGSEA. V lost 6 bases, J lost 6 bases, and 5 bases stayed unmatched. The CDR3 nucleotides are TGCAGCGTAGGTGGCGGGAGGGATACGCAGTATTTT. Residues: CSVGGGRDTQYF.

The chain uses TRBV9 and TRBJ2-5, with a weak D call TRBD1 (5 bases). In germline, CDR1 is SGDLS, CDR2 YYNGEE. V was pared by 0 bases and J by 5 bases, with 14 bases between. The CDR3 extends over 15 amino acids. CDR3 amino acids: CASSVGLGQMETQYF. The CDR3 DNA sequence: TGTGCCAGCAGCGTAGGGTTGGGGCAGATGGAGACCCAGTACTTC.

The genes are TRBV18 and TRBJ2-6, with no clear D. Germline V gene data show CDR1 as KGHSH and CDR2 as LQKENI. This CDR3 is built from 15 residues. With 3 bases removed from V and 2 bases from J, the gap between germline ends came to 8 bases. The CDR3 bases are TGTGCCAGCTCACCTCCAATAACTGGGGCCAACGTCCTGACTTTC. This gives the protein CASSPPITGANVLTF.

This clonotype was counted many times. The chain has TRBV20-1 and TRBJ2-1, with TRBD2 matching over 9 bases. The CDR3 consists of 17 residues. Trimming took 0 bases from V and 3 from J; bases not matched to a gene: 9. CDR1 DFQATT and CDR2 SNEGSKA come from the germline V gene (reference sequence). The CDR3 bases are TGCAGTGCTAGAGATCCTGCCCCGACTAGCGGCTACAATGAGCAGTTCTTC. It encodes CSARDPAPTSGYNEQFF.

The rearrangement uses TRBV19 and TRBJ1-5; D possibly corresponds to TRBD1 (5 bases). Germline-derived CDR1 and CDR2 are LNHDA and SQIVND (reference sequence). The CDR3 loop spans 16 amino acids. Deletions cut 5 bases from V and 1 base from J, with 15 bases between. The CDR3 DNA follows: TGTGCCAGTAGTCCCGGCAGGGCAGGGAGCAATCAGCCCCAGCATTTT. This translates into CASSPGRAGSNQPQHF.

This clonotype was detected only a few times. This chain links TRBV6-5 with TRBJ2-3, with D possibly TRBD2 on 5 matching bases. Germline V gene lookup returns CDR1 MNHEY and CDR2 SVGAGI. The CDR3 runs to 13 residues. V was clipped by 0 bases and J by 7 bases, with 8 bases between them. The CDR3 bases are TGTGCCAGCAGTTACTCGAGCGGAAATACGCAGTATTTT. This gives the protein CASSYSSGNTQYF.

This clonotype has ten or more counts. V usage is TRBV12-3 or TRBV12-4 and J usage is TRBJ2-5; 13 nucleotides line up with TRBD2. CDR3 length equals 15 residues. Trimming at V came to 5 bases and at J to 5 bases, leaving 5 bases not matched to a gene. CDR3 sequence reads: CASSPGLAGLETQYF. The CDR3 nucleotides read TGTGCCAGCAGTCCGGGACTAGCGGGACTGGAGACCCAGTACTTC.

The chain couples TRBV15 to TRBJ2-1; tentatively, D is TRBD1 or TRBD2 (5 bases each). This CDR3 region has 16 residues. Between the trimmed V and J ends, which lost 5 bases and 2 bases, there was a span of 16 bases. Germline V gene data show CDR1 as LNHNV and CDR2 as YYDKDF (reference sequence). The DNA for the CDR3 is TGTGCCACCAGCTCACCCTTAGGGGAGACCTACAATGAGCAGTTCTTC. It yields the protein CATSSPLGETYNEQFF.

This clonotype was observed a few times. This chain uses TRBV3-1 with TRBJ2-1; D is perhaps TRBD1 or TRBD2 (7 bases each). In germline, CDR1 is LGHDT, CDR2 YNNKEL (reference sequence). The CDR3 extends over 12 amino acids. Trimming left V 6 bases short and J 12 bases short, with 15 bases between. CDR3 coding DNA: TGTGCCAGCAGTCACCTCAGGGGGGGGCAGTTCTTC. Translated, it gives CASSHLRGGQFF.

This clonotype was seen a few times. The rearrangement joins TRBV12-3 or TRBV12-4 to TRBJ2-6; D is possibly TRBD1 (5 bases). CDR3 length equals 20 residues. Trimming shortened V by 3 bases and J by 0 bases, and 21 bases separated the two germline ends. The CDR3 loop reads CASSFKGQALTHSGANVLTF. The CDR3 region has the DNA TGTGCCAGCAGTTTTAAGGGGCAGGCGTTGACCCACTCTGGGGCCAACGTCCTGACTTTC.

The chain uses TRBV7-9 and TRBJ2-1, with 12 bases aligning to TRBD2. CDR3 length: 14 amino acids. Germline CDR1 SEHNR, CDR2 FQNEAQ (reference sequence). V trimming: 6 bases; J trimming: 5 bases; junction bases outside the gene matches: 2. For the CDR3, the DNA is TGTGCCAGCAGGTCTAGCGGGAGGGACAATGAGCAGTTCTTC. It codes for CASRSSGRDNEQFF.

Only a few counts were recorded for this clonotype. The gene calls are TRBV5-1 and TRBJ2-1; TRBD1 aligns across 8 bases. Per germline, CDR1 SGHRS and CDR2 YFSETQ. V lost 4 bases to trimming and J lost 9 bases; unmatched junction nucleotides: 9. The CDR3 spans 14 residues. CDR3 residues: CASSPGTGNGEQFF. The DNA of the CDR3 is TGCGCCAGCAGCCCCGGGACAGGTAACGGTGAGCAGTTCTTC.

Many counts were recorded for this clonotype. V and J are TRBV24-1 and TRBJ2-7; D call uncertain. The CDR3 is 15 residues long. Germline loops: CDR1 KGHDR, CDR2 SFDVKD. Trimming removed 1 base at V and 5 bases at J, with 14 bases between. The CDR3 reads CATSDFGQSGHEQYF. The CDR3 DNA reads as TGTGCCACCAGTGATTTCGGCCAGTCGGGCCACGAGCAGTACTTC.

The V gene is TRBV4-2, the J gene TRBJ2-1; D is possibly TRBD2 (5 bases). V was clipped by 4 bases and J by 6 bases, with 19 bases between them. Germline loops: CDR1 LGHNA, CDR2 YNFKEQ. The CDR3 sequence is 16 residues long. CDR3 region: CASSPEAPSYGNEQFF. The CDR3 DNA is TGTGCCAGCAGCCCAGAGGCGCCTAGCTATGGCAATGAGCAGTTCTTC.

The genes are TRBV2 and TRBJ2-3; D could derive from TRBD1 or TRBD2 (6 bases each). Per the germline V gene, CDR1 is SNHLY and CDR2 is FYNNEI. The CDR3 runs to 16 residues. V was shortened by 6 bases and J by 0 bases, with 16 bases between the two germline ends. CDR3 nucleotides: TGTGCCAGCAGGGAATGGGGGGCCGCTAGCACAGATACGCAGTATTTT. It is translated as CASREWGAASTDTQYF.

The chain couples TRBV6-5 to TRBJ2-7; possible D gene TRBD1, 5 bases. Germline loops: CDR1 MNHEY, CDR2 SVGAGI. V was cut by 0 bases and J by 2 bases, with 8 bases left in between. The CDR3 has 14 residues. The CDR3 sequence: CASSYSQGTYEQYF. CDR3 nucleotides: TGTGCCAGCAGTTACTCCCAGGGAACCTACGAGCAGTACTTC.

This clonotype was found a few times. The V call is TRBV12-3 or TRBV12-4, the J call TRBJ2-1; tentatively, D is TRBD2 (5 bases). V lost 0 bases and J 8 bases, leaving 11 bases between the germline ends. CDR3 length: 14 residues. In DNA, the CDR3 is TGTGCCAGCAGTTTAGCCGGGGATTGGGATGAGCAGTTCTTC. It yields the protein CASSLAGDWDEQFF.

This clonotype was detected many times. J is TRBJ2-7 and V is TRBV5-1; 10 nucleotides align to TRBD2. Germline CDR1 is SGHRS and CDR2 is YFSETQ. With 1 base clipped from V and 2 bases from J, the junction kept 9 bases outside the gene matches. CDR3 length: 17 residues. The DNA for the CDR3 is TGCGCCAGCAGCTTGTCCGCTAGCGGGAGTGCCCCCTACGAGCAGTACTTC. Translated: CASSLSASGSAPYEQYF.

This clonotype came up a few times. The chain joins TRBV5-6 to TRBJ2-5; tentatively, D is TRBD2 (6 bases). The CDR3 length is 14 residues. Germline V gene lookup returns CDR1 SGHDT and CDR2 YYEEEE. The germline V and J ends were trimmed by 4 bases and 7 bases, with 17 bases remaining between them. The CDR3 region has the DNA TGTGCCAGCAGCGCTGGCGACTTGCGGGGGACCCAGTACTTC. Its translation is CASSAGDLRGTQYF.

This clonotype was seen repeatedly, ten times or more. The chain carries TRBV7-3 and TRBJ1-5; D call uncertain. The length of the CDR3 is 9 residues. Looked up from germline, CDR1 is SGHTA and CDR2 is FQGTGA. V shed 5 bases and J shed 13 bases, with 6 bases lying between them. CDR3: CASSPTQHF. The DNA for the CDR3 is TGTGCCAGCAGCCCCACGCAGCATTTT.

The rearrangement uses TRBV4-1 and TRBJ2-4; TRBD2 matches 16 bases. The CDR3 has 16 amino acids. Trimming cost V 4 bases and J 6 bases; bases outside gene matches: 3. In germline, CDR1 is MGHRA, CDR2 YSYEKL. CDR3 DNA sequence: TGCGCCAGCAGCCCCGGGACTAGCGGGGGGGGAAACATTCAGTACTTC. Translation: CASSPGTSGGGNIQYF.

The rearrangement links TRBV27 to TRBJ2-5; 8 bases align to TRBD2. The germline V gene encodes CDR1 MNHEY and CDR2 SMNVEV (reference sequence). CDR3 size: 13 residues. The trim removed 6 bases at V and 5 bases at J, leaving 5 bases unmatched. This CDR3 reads CASRGAGGETQYF. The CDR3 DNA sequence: TGTGCCAGCAGAGGGGCGGGGGGCGAGACCCAGTACTTC.

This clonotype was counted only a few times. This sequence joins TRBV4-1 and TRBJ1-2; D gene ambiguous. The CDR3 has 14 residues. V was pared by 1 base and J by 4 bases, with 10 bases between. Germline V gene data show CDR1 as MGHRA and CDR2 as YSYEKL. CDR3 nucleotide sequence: TGCGCCAGCAGCCAAGCTCTCGGCAGCTATGGCTACACCTTC. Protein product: CASSQALGSYGYTF.